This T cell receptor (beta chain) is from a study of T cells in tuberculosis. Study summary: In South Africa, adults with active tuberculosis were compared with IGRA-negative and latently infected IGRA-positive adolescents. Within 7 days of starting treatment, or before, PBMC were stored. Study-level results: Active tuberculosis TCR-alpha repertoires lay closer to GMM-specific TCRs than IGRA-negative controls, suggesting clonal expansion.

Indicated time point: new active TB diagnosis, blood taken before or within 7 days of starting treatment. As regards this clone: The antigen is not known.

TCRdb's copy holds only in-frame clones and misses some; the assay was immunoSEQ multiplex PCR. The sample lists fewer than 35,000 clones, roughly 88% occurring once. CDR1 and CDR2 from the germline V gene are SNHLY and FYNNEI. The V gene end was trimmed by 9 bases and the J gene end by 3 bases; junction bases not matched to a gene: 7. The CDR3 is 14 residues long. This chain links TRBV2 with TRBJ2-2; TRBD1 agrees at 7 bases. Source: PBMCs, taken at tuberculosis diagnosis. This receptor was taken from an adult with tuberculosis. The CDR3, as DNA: TGTGCCAGTACGGGACAGTCTTACACCGGGGAGCTGTTTTTT. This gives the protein CASTGQSYTGELFF. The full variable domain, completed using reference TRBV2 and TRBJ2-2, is EPEVTQTPSHQVTQMGQEVILRCVPISNHLYFYWYRQILGQKVEFLVSFYNNEISEKSEIFDDQFSVERPDGSNFTLKIRSTKLEDSAMYFCASTGQSYTGELFFGEGSRLTVL.